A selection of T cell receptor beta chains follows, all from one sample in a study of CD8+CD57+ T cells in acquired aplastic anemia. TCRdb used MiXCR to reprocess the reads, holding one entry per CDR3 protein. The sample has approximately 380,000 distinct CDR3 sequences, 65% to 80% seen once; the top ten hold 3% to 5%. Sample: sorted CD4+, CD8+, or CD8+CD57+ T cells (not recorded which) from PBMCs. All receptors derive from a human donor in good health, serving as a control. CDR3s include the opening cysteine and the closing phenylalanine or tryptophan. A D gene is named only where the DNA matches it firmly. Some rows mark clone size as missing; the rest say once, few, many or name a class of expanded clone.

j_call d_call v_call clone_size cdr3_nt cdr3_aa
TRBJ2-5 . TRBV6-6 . TGTGCCAGCAAGTCCAGGGCGGAGACCCAGTACTTC CASKSRAETQYF
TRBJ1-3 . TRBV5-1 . TGTGCCACCAGCAGAGACGGGAGGTTGACAAACACCATATATTTT CATSRDGRLTNTIYF
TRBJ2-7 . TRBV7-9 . TGTGCCAGCACCGCCCCGAGACCCAGTACCGCGGGGCAGTTC CASTAPRPSTAGQF
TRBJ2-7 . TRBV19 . TGTGCCAGTAGTACGAACTTCGGGACGGCGAGATATCGGCACTTC CASSTNFGTARYRHF
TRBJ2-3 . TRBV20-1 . TGCAGTGCGTCAGCGGAGTCAGATACGCAGTATTTT CSASAESDTQYF
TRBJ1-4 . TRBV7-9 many TGTGCCAGCAGCTTTGGCAGGACAGAAACTAATGAAAAACTGTTTTTT CASSFGRTETNEKLFF
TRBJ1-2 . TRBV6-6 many TGTGCCAGCAGTTACGGACGCGGAGATGGTGGCTACACCTTC CASSYGRGDGGYTF
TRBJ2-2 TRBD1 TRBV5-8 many TGTGCCAGCAGCCCAGGGGGCTCGGACACCGGGGAGCTGTTTTTT CASSPGGSDTGELFF
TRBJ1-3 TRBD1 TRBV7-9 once TGTGCCAGCAGCTTAGTAGCAGGGGGCGGTGGAAACACCATATATTTT CASSLVAGGGGNTIYF
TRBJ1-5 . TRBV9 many TGTGCCAGCAGCGTGATAAAGGGAGGGGAAGGCAATCAGCCCCAGCATTTT CASSVIKGGEGNQPQHF
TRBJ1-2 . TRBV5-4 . TGTGCCAGCAGCTACCCGGGACCCTATGGCTACACCTTC CASSYPGPYGYTF
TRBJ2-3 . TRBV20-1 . TGCAGTGCTGGACAGCCGGGCGCCGCCAATACGCAGTATTTT CSAGQPGAANTQYF
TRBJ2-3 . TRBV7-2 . TGTGCCAGCAGCGTAGCGCGGAGGGAGCGCGATACGCAGTATTTT CASSVARRERDTQYF
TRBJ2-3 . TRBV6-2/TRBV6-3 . TGTGCCAGCAGGTCCACGAGGGGCCCCTACAATGAGCAGTATTTT CASRSTRGPYNEQYF
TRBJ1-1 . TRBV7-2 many TGTGCCAGCAGCCTCCCGGCCTCCGGAAGGGCTGAAGCTTTCTTT CASSLPASGRAEAFF
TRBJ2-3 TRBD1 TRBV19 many TGTGCCAGTAGCAGCCCCGAGGGACAGACCACAGATACGCAGTATTTT CASSSPEGQTTDTQYF
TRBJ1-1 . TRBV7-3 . TGTGCCAGCAGCTCAGCGACTGAAGATTTCTTT CASSSATEDFF
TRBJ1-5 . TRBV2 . TGTGCCAGCAGCCAGCAGTGCAATCAGCCCCAGCATTTT CASSQQCNQPQHF
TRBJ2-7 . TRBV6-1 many TGTGCCAGCAGTGGCGGTCGGCCCGGGTATCTTTGGTTGGGCGAGCAGTACTTC CASSGGRPGYLWLGEQYF
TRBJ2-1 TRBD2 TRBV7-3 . TGTGCCAGCAGGGGGGGGGGATTATCGGGGCTTGAGCAGTTCTTC CASRGGGLSGLEQFF
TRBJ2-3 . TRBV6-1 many TGTGCCAGCAGTGAGCAGACACCTAGCACAGATACGCAGTATTTT CASSEQTPSTDTQYF
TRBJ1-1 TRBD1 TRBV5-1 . TGTGCCAGCCGGGGGGGGGACAGCGCGGACACTGAAGCTTTCTTT CASRGGDSADTEAFF
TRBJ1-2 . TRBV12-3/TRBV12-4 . TGTGCCAGCAGCTTCGGCAGGGTATTGGGCGGCTACACCTTC CASSFGRVLGGYTF
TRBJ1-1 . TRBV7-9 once TGTGCCAGCCAAAGCTTACCGGGGAGCTGCACTTTGGATTTCTTT CASQSLPGSCTLDFF
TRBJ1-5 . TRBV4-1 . TGCGCCAGCAGCCGACAGGTTGGGTATAGCAATCAGCCCCAGCATTTT CASSRQVGYSNQPQHF
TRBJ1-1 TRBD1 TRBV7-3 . TGTGCCACCAGCAGAGGGGGCATTACCGCTGAAGATTTCTTT CATSRGGITAEDFF
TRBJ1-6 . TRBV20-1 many TGCAGTGCTTCAGACAGCAATAATTCACCCCTCCACTTT CSASDSNNSPLHF
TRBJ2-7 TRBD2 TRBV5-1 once TGTGCCAGCAGCTCCCAGCGGGAGCGGAACTACGAGCAGTACTTC CASSSQRERNYEQYF
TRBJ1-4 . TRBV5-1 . TGCGCCAGCAGTTGGGCTGGGGTTTCGGGGGAAAGACTGTTTTTT CASSWAGVSGERLFF
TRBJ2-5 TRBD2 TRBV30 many TGTGCCTGGAGTGTAGGACTAGCCCCGGAGACCCAGTACTTC CAWSVGLAPETQYF
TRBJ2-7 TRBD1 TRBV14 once TGCGCCAGCAGCCCGGGACAGCGAGTCTACGAGCAGTACTTC CASSPGQRVYEQYF
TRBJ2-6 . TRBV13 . TGTGCCAGCCGACGGGCCAACGTCCTGACTTTC CASRRANVLTF
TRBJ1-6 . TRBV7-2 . TGTGCCAGCAGCCAATCGACGGAGAATTCACCCCTCCACTTT CASSQSTENSPLHF
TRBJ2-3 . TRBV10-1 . TGTGCCAGCAGCCAAGTCAGGGCAGATACGCAGTATTTT CASSQVRADTQYF
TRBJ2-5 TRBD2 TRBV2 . TGTGCCAGCAGCTTGGCGGGGGGGTTACAAGAGACCCAGCACTTC CASSLAGGLQETQHF
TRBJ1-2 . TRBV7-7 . TGTGCTAGCAGCTTAAACCGGAGTGAAAAACTTGTTTTTACCTTC CASSLNRSEKLVFTF
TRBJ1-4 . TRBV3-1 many TGTGCCAGCAGCGTAGGTAATGAAAAACTGTTTTTT CASSVGNEKLFF
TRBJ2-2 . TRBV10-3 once TGTGCCATCAGTGGTGGCAGTAGGTCCGGGGAGCTGTTTTTT CAISGGSRSGELFF